Detailed here is one T cell receptor beta chain. Germline V gives CDR1 SNHLY, CDR2 FYNNEI. V was clipped by 1 base and J by 0 bases, with 9 bases between them. This CDR3 is built from 15 residues. This entry belongs to a study of technical replicates of blood from several donors. The protocol was immunoSEQ multiplex PCR, while the TCRdb copy is restricted to in-frame clones and leaves out a portion. The sample shows roughly 80,000 clones, roughly 94% of them seen only once. Sequenced: T cells isolated from PBMCs. This TCR derives from a human donor in good health. This chain connects TRBV2 to TRBJ1-1; D is unresolved. The CDR3 region has the DNA TGTGCCAGCAGTGAAGTAAAAGGAGTGAACACTGAAGCTTTCTTT. This codes for CASSEVKGVNTEAFF.